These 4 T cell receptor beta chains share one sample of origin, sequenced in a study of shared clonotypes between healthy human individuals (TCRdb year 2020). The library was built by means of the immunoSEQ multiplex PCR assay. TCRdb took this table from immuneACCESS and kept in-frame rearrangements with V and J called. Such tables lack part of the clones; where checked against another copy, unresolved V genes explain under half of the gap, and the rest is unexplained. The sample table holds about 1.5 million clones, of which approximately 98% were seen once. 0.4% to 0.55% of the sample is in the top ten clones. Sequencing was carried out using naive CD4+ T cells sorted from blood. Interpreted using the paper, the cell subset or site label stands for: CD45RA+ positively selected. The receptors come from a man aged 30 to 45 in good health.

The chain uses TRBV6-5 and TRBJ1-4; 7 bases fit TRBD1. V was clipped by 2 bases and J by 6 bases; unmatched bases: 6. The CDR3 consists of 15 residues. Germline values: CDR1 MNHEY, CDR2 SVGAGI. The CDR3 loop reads CASSYRGRVDEKLFF. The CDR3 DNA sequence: TGTGCCAGCAGTTACAGGGGGCGGGTGGATGAAAAACTGTTTTTT.

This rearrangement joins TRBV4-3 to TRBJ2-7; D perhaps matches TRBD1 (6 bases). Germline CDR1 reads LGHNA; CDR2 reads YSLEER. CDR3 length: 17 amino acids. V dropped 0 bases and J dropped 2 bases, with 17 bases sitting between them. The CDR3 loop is CASSQDGSRDKAYEQYF. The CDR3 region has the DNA TGCGCCAGCAGCCAAGATGGGAGCCGGGACAAAGCCTACGAGCAGTACTTC.

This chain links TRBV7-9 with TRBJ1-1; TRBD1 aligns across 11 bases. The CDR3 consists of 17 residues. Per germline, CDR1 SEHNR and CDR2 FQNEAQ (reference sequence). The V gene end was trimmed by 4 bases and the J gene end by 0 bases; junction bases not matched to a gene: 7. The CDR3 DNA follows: TGTGCCAGCAGCTACCGAGGGACAGGGGGGCTGAACACTGAAGCTTTCTTT. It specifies CASSYRGTGGLNTEAFF.

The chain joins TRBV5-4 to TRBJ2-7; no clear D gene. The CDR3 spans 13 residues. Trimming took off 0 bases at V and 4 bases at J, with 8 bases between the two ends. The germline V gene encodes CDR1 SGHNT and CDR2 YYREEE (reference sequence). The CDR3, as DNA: TGTGCCAGCAGCTTGGAGACACCTTACGAGCAGTACTTC. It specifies CASSLETPYEQYF.